The next 22 T cell receptor beta chains were all read from a single sample in a study of cytomegalovirus exposure and HLA in healthy donors. PCR employed 60 Vbeta and 13 Jbeta primers. Generated by immunoSEQ multiplex PCR, the TCRdb table keeps only in-frame clones and is missing some. The sample carries tens of thousands of clones, about 73% recorded once. Material for sequencing was PBMCs. The receptors shown here come from a woman between 25 and 40 years old in good health and CMV-seronegative.

This clone has more than one count but fewer than ten. V is TRBV18 and J is TRBJ2-7; 11 bases match TRBD2. The CDR3 contains 16 residues. Unmatched junction bases numbered 12, after V lost 5 bases and J lost 6 bases. Looked up from germline, CDR1 is KGHSH and CDR2 is LQKENI. The CDR3 DNA follows: TGTGCCAGCTCAACCTTACTAGCGGGGGCCAGCGCCGAGCAGTACTTC. Translated: CASSTLLAGASAEQYF.

This chain uses TRBV5-1 with TRBJ2-2; D remains unclear. V shed 1 base and J shed 1 base, with 8 bases lying between them. Germline V gene sequence: CDR1 SGHRS, CDR2 YFSETQ. The CDR3 length is 15 residues. CDR3 protein: CASSLRLQNTGELFF. CDR3 bases: TGCGCCAGCAGCTTGCGACTCCAGAACACCGGGGAGCTGTTTTTT.

The chain employs TRBV30 and TRBJ2-7; 7 bases fit TRBD1. Germline trimming cut 6 bases from V and 1 base from J; bases unmatched to any gene: 9. The CDR3 runs to 14 residues. Germline lookup yields CDR1 GTSNPN and CDR2 SVGIG (reference sequence). The DNA for the CDR3 is TGTGCCTGCGGATACAGGGGAAGATCCTACGAGCAGTACTTC. It translates to CACGYRGRSYEQYF.

The chain is built from TRBV28 and TRBJ1-2; D is possibly TRBD1 (5 bases). Germline V gene sequence: CDR1 MDHEN, CDR2 SYDVKM. CDR3 length: 16 residues. With 8 bases removed from V and 7 bases from J, the gap between germline ends came to 26 bases. CDR3 sequence: CASRPGGAAFVGGYTF. In nucleotides, the CDR3 is TGTGCCAGCCGCCCAGGAGGGGCAGCCTTCGTGGGTGGCTACACCTTC.

V and J are TRBV5-1 and TRBJ1-2; TRBD1 agrees at 10 bases. CDR1 SGHRS and CDR2 YFSETQ come from the germline V gene. Trimming at V came to 5 bases and at J to 3 bases, leaving 13 bases not matched to a gene. The CDR3 is 17 residues long. The CDR3 DNA follows: TGCGCCAGCAGACTGGGGGGGGGACAGGGGTCCGACTATGGCTACACCTTC. Residues: CASRLGGGQGSDYGYTF.

This clone was counted only a few times. The chain couples TRBV5-1 to TRBJ1-1, with D maybe TRBD1 (5 bases). The CDR3 runs 13 residues. V lost 2 bases to trimming and J lost 6 bases, with 11 bases between them. Germline V lookup: CDR1 SGHRS, CDR2 YFSETQ. CDR3 in amino acids: CASSFGGVSEAFF. DNA of the CDR3: TGCGCCAGCAGCTTCGGGGGAGTATCTGAAGCTTTCTTT. The full variable domain, rest sourced from reference TRBV5-1 and TRBJ1-1, is KAGVTQTPRYLIKTRGQQVTLSCSPISGHRSVSWYQQTPGQGLQFLFEYFSETQRNKGNFPGRFSGRQFSNSRSEMNVSTLELGDSALYLCASSFGGVSEAFFGQGTRLTVV.

This chain connects TRBV5-8 to TRBJ2-7, with D possibly TRBD1 on 6 matching bases. The CDR3 is made up of 15 amino acids. CDR1 is SGHTS, CDR2 YDEGEE, per germline. Trimming took 4 bases from V and 3 from J, leaving 17 bases between them. CDR3 bases: TGTGCCAGCAGCATCCACAGGGCCTGGGGCTACGAGCAGTACTTC. Encoded protein: CASSIHRAWGYEQYF.

The rearrangement uses TRBV14 and TRBJ1-1; D is ambiguous. The CDR3 has 13 amino acids. The ends were cut back, 6 bases at V and 6 bases at J, with 14 bases in the middle. Germline values: CDR1 SGHDN, CDR2 FVKESK. Written as DNA, the CDR3 is TGTGCCAGCAGTTCGCAACGGGGTTCTGAAGCTTTCTTT. It specifies CASSSQRGSEAFF.

The genes are TRBV7-9 and TRBJ2-1; weak D call: TRBD1 (6 bases). Trimming took 5 bases from V and 4 from J, leaving 15 bases between them. CDR3 length equals 15 residues. Germline V CDR1 and CDR2: SEHNR, FQNEAQ (reference sequence). The CDR3 reads CASSPPGGPYNEQFF. CDR3 in DNA: TGTGCCAGCAGCCCTCCTGGGGGCCCGTACAATGAGCAGTTCTTC.

This chain links TRBV19 with TRBJ2-3, with D possibly being TRBD2 (5 bases). V was clipped by 7 bases and J by 0 bases, with 11 bases between them. CDR3 length: 14 amino acids. Per the germline V gene, CDR1 is LNHDA and CDR2 is SQIVND (reference sequence). The DNA for the CDR3 is TGTGCCAGTACTGGACTCACTAGCACAGATACGCAGTATTTT. This encodes CASTGLTSTDTQYF.

This chain links TRBV11-2 with TRBJ2-1, with D tentatively TRBD2 (7 bases). V was pared by 1 base and J by 3 bases, with 10 bases between. CDR3 length equals 15 residues. CDR1 SGHAT and CDR2 FQNNGV come from the germline V gene. DNA for the CDR3: TGTGCCAGCAGCTTAGTCGGGGGGCACTACAATGAGCAGTTCTTC. Translation gives CASSLVGGHYNEQFF. The whole variable domain, filled in from reference TRBV11-2 and TRBJ2-1, reads EAGVAQSPRYKIIEKRQSVAFWCNPISGHATLYWYQQILGQGPKLLIQFQNNGVVDDSQLPKDRFSAERLKGVDSTLKIQPAKLEDSAVYLCASSLVGGHYNEQFFGPGTRLTVL.

V is TRBV30 and J is TRBJ2-1; 9 positions agree with TRBD2. Trimming cost V 5 bases and J 5 bases; bases outside gene matches: 10. CDR3 length: 15 amino acids. The V gene's germline CDR1 is GTSNPN and CDR2 SVGIG (reference sequence). The CDR3 sequence: CAWDSFAGGHNEQFF. The CDR3 coding sequence is TGTGCCTGGGACAGTTTCGCGGGGGGGCACAATGAGCAGTTCTTC.

The chain is built from TRBV15 and TRBJ1-3; D is uncertain. This CDR3 spans 15 amino acids. Trimming took off 0 bases at V and 2 bases at J, with 8 bases between the two ends. CDR1 and CDR2 (germline): LNHNV, YYDKDF (reference sequence). This CDR3 reads CATSRDRGAGNTIYF. The DNA for the CDR3 is TGTGCCACCAGCAGAGATCGCGGGGCTGGAAACACCATATATTTT.

This chain uses TRBV5-6 with TRBJ1-2; D possibly corresponds to TRBD1 (5 bases). This CDR3 contains 15 residues. The ends were cut back, 4 bases at V and 4 bases at J, with 17 bases in the middle. The germline V gene has CDR1 SGHDT and CDR2 YYEEEE. The chain's CDR3 is CASSRKPTETYGYTF. DNA for the CDR3: TGTGCCAGCAGCCGAAAGCCGACAGAGACCTATGGCTACACCTTC.

The CDR3 DNA follows: TGTGCCAGCACCCTCGGGACTAGCGTCACTGGTGAGCAGTTCTTC. Its translation is CASTLGTSVTGEQFF. The chain is built from TRBV27 and TRBJ2-1, with 10 bases identical to TRBD2. J lost 9 bases, V lost 7 bases, and 12 bases had no gene match. This CDR3 has 15 residues. Germline V gives CDR1 MNHEY, CDR2 SMNVEV (reference sequence).

The chain carries TRBV29-1 and TRBJ1-3; D remains unclear. The germline CDR1 and CDR2 sequences are SQVTM and ANQGSEA. With 4 bases removed from V and 4 bases from J, the gap between germline ends came to 8 bases. The CDR3 spans 12 residues. The CDR3 DNA reads as TGCAGCGTTGCAGTAACGGGAAACACCATATATTTT. It encodes CSVAVTGNTIYF.

This chain links TRBV7-9 with TRBJ2-6; no clear D gene. This CDR3 has 15 residues. Germline CDR1 SEHNR, CDR2 FQNEAQ (reference sequence). Between the trimmed V and J ends, which lost 5 bases and 0 bases, there was a span of 8 bases. DNA for the CDR3: TGTGCCAGCAGCCCCGACAACTCTGGGGCCAACGTCCTGACTTTC. Its translation is CASSPDNSGANVLTF.

This rearrangement joins TRBV27 to TRBJ1-1, with unresolved D. Trimming cost V 6 bases and J 4 bases, with 12 bases left between them. Germline CDR1 MNHEY, CDR2 SMNVEV (reference sequence). The CDR3 loop spans 13 amino acids. The CDR3 protein is CASSGGYGTEAFF. DNA for the CDR3: TGTGCCAGCAGCGGAGGGTATGGCACTGAAGCTTTCTTT.

This sequence joins TRBV9 and TRBJ2-5; D remains unclear. CDR1 is SGDLS and CDR2 is YYNGEE in the germline V gene. The CDR3 runs 13 residues. The V end was cut by 4 bases, the J end by 1 base, with 8 bases between. The CDR3 nucleotides read TGTGCCAGCAGCATACTTAGCCAAGAGACCCAGTACTTC. It encodes CASSILSQETQYF. Drawing the rest from reference TRBV9 and TRBJ2-5, the complete variable domain is DSGVTQTPKHLITATGQRVTLRCSPRSGDLSVYWYQQSLDQGLQFLIQYYNGEERAKGNILERFSAQQFPDLHSELNLSSLELGDSALYFCASSILSQETQYFGPGTRLLVL.

The rearrangement links TRBV2 to TRBJ2-7; D gene uncertain. The V end was cut by 6 bases, the J end by 4 bases, with 10 bases between. The CDR3 sequence is 12 residues long. The germline gives CDR1 SNHLY, CDR2 FYNNEI. In nucleotides, the CDR3 is TGTGCCAGCAGCCCCCAGGTGTACGAGCAGTACTTC. It encodes CASSPQVYEQYF.

CDR3 amino acids: CAWIDGDRGFYEQYF. CDR3 bases: TGTGCCTGGATCGACGGGGACAGGGGTTTCTACGAGCAGTACTTC. The gene calls are TRBV30 and TRBJ2-7, with 10 bases matching TRBD1. Germline V gene data show CDR1 as GTSNPN and CDR2 as SVGIG (reference sequence). The CDR3 length is 15 residues. The V gene end was trimmed by 4 bases and the J gene end by 3 bases; junction bases not matched to a gene: 9.

V and J are TRBV5-1 and TRBJ2-2; 10 bases fit TRBD2. Unmatched junction bases numbered 5, after V lost 0 bases and J lost 0 bases. Germline CDR1 and CDR2: SGHRS and YFSETQ. This CDR3 is built from 18 residues. CDR3 residues: CASSLGTSGAANTGELFF. CDR3 in DNA: TGCGCCAGCAGCTTGGGTACTAGCGGGGCCGCGAACACCGGGGAGCTGTTTTTT.